The next 29 T cell receptor beta chains were all read from a single sample in a study of T cells in Graves' hyperthyroidism and ophthalmopathy. Amplified TCR beta CDR3 regions came from RNA transcripts. The TCR CDR3 was amplified in a first-round RT-PCR using the HTBI primer set. TCRdb processed the multiplex PCR reads anew with MiXCR; each CDR3 protein has one entry. The table lists roughly 500,000 distinct CDR3 sequences, about 43% of them singletons, with over 15% in the top ten. Specimen: peripheral blood or thyroid tissue (not recorded which). The source of these receptors is an adult woman with Graves' disease, either hyperthyroidism or ophthalmopathy (not recorded which).

This clonotype was recorded a few times. The V call is TRBV19, the J call TRBJ2-6, with no clear D. The CDR3 sequence is 14 residues long. From germline, CDR1 is LNHDA and CDR2 SQIVND (reference sequence). V was pared by 3 bases and J by 4 bases, with 7 bases between. The CDR3 sequence: CASSILQGANVLTF. The CDR3 DNA reads as TGTGCCAGTAGTATTCTCCAGGGGGCCAACGTCCTGACTTTC.

This clonotype was counted only a few times. A read error may produce the germline difference seen at one junction end. The chain uses TRBV4-1 and TRBJ1-1; D gene unclear. The germline CDR1 and CDR2 sequences are MGHRA and YSYEKL. The CDR3 covers 15 residues. CDR3 bases: TGCGCCAGCAGCCAGTGGCCCCTCTTAGGCACTGAAACTTTCTTT. This gives the protein CASSQWPLLGTETFF.

The DNA of the CDR3 is TGCGCCAGCAGCCCGGAGGGACTAGCGGGGCGCGGGGATACGCAGTATTTT. As protein: CASSPEGLAGRGDTQYF. This chain links TRBV5-1 with TRBJ2-3; 13 bases map to TRBD2. Germline V gene sequence: CDR1 SGHRS, CDR2 YFSETQ. Germline trimming cut 4 bases from V and 6 bases from J; bases unmatched to any gene: 11. The length of the CDR3 is 17 residues.

At least ten counts were recorded for this clonotype. The chain recombines TRBV3-1 with TRBJ1-4, with D unclear. The CDR3 has 13 amino acids. The V gene's germline CDR1 is LGHDT and CDR2 YNNKEL (reference sequence). Trimming pared 5 bases from V and 8 bases from J, leaving 12 bases between. The CDR3 DNA is TGTGCCAGCAGCGACGCCCTCGGGGAAAAACTGTTTTTT. This translates into CASSDALGEKLFF.

In its sample, this clonotype was seen many times. V gene TRBV7-9 combines with J gene TRBJ2-7; TRBD1 matches at 8 bases. Trimming took 6 bases from V and 4 from J; bases not matched to a gene: 8. CDR3 length: 14 residues. Germline CDR1 is SEHNR and CDR2 is FQNEAQ (reference sequence). The CDR3 DNA follows: TGTGCCAGCAGAACTGGGACAGGCCCTTACGAGCAGTACTTC. Its translation is CASRTGTGPYEQYF. Based on the CDR3 plus reference TRBV7-9 and TRBJ2-7, the full variable domain is DTGVSQNPRHKITKRGQNVTFRCDPISEHNRLYWYRQTLGQGPEFLTYFQNEAQLEKSRLLSDRFSAERPKGSFSTLEIQRTEQGDSAMYLCASRTGTGPYEQYFGPGTRLTVT.

At least ten counts were recorded for this clonotype. The chain recombines TRBV5-1 with TRBJ2-7; no clear D gene. The CDR3 sequence is 16 residues long. CDR1 is SGHRS, CDR2 YFSETQ, per germline. V was cut by 0 bases and J by 4 bases, with 17 bases left in between. CDR3 sequence reads: CASSLDPGFSIYEQYF. The CDR3 nucleotides are TGCGCCAGCAGCTTGGATCCGGGCTTTTCTATATACGAGCAGTACTTC.

This clonotype was counted only a few times. The rearrangement uses TRBV7-2 and TRBJ1-3; no reliable D call. The CDR3 has 11 residues. CDR1 is SGHTA and CDR2 is FQGNSA in the germline V gene. Trimming cost V 5 bases and J 9 bases, with 8 bases left between them. CDR3 sequence (DNA): TGTGCCAGCAGCGCACATGCCACCATATATTTT. It is translated as CASSAHATIYF.

This clonotype was seen many times. The V and J genes are TRBV7-2 and TRBJ1-2; TRBD1 matches at 7 bases. The CDR3 length is 14 residues. Germline lookup yields CDR1 SGHTA and CDR2 FQGNSA. V shed 5 bases, J shed 7 bases, and the junction held 10 bases outside the gene matches. Here the CDR3 reads CASSRERGRIGYTF. DNA of the CDR3: TGTGCCAGCAGCCGAGAAAGGGGGCGCATTGGCTACACCTTC.

The chain joins TRBV7-2 to TRBJ2-5, with 7 bases identical to TRBD1. In germline, CDR1 is SGHTA, CDR2 FQGNSA. This CDR3 has 14 residues. Losses at the gene ends were 6 bases for V and 8 bases for J; bases not matched to a gene: 12. In nucleotides, the CDR3 is TGTGCCAGCAGTTCCCGACAGGGAGAGGCTACCCAGTACTTC. This gives the protein CASSSRQGEATQYF.

This clonotype came up many times. V usage is TRBV27 and J usage is TRBJ1-2; D is undetermined. V gave up 2 bases and J gave up 8 bases, with 9 bases separating them. CDR1 and CDR2 from the germline V gene are MNHEY and SMNVEV (reference sequence). CDR3 length equals 12 residues. This CDR3 reads CASSLNGWGYTF. CDR3 nucleotide sequence: TGTGCCAGCAGTTTAAATGGATGGGGCTACACCTTC.

In this sample, this clonotype turned up many times. The chain is built from TRBV10-3 and TRBJ1-1; 7 bases map to TRBD1. Germline trimming cut 10 bases from V and 10 bases from J; bases unmatched to any gene: 18. The CDR3 runs 14 residues. Germline-derived CDR1 and CDR2 are ENHRY and SYGVKD. The CDR3 sequence: CATNPDRALLAAFF. CDR3 sequence (DNA): TGTGCCACAAATCCCGACAGGGCTTTATTAGCAGCTTTCTTT.

This clonotype was detected many times. This chain links TRBV6-6 with TRBJ1-6; D possibly corresponds to TRBD1 (5 bases). The germline V and J ends were trimmed by 0 bases and 8 bases, with 8 bases remaining between them. Germline loops: CDR1 MNHNY, CDR2 SVGAGI (reference sequence). The CDR3 is 14 amino acids. CDR3 protein: CASSYSRGDSPLHF. The CDR3 nucleotides are TGTGCCAGCAGTTACTCGAGGGGAGATTCACCCCTCCACTTT.

The J gene is TRBJ1-2, the V gene TRBV12-3 or TRBV12-4, with D perhaps matching TRBD1 (5 bases). Trimming removed 5 bases at V and 1 base at J, with 17 bases between. The CDR3 loop spans 16 amino acids. In nucleotides, the CDR3 is TGTGCCAGCAGTCACGACAGAAGGCAGGGTAACTATGGCTACACCTTC. This sequence encodes CASSHDRRQGNYGYTF.

This clonotype was detected once. This chain links TRBV5-1 with TRBJ1-6; no reliable D call. The CDR3 spans 14 residues. Trimming stripped 0 bases from V and 15 bases from J, with 16 bases between. Germline V gene sequence: CDR1 SGHRS, CDR2 YFSETQ. This CDR3 reads CASSLGNVVGLLHF. As DNA, the CDR3 is TGCGCCAGCAGCTTGGGGAACGTTGTCGGGCTCCTCCACTTT.

There are many counts of this clonotype. This rearrangement joins TRBV20-1 to TRBJ1-6; 7 nucleotides match TRBD1. V was pared by 3 bases and J by 1 base, with 6 bases of the junction left unmatched. The CDR3 is 16 amino acids. CDR1 is DFQATT, CDR2 SNEGSKA, per germline (reference sequence). The CDR3 region has the DNA TGCAGTGCTAGGAAGACAGGGCTATCCTATAATTCACCCCTCCACTTT. Translated: CSARKTGLSYNSPLHF.

This clonotype was picked up many times. The chain uses TRBV19 and TRBJ2-7; D remains unclear. Germline V gives CDR1 LNHDA, CDR2 SQIVND (reference sequence). This CDR3 is built from 14 residues. The ends were cut back, 0 bases at V and 1 base at J, with 7 bases in the middle. In nucleotides, the CDR3 is TGTGCCAGTAGTATAGACAGGAGATCCTACGAGCAGTACTTC. This codes for CASSIDRRSYEQYF.

This clonotype came up a few times. This may come from a read error, since a much larger clone is one base off. The CDR3 protein is CASSPDGGTTF. The CDR3 nucleotides read TGTGCCAGCAGCCCGGATGGGGGGACTACCTTC. The chain joins TRBV2 to TRBJ1-2, with D tentatively TRBD1 (5 bases). CDR3 size: 11 residues. Trimming pared 6 bases from V and 14 bases from J, leaving 16 bases between. Germline loops: CDR1 SNHLY, CDR2 FYNNEI.

This sequence joins TRBV2 and TRBJ1-2; no clear D. Germline loops: CDR1 SNHLY, CDR2 FYNNEI. V lost 6 bases, J lost 7 bases, and 9 bases lay in between. The CDR3 covers 11 residues. The CDR3 nucleotides read TGTGCCAGCAGGGGTTCCGGTGGCTACACCTTC. Amino acid sequence: CASRGSGGYTF.

This clonotype was observed many times. The rearrangement joins TRBV19 to TRBJ1-1, with no clear D. Trimming stripped 5 bases from V and 6 bases from J, with 16 bases between. Germline V gene lookup returns CDR1 LNHDA and CDR2 SQIVND (reference sequence). The CDR3 consists of 14 residues. In DNA, the CDR3 is TGTGCCAGTAGTCCCATCTGGGAAGGCGCTGAAGCTTTCTTT. The encoded protein is CASSPIWEGAEAFF. The full variable domain, in which reference TRBV19 and TRBJ1-1 provide the parts outside the CDR3, is DGGITQSPKYLFRKEGQNVTLSCEQNLNHDAMYWYRQDPGQGLRLIYYSQIVNDFQKGDIAEGYSVSREKKESFPLTVTSAQKNPTAFYLCASSPIWEGAEAFFGQGTRLTVV.

This clonotype has only one observation. The chain employs TRBV5-1 and TRBJ2-7; 7 positions match TRBD2. V shed 4 bases and J 2 bases; nucleotides not matched to a gene: 12. Germline CDR1 reads SGHRS; CDR2 reads YFSETQ. The CDR3 contains 16 residues. CDR3 coding DNA: TGCGCCAGCAGCGACACTAGCGACCAGTCCCCCTACGAGCAGTACTTC. Translation gives CASSDTSDQSPYEQYF.

This clonotype was detected many times. V is TRBV9 and J is TRBJ1-3; D gene uncertain. V was trimmed by 6 bases and J by 0 bases, leaving 13 bases between them. The V gene's germline CDR1 is SGDLS and CDR2 YYNGEE. The CDR3 runs 15 residues. The CDR3 sequence: CASTQGPSSGNTIYF. CDR3 coding DNA: TGTGCCAGCACCCAAGGACCGAGCTCTGGAAACACCATATATTTT.

The chain has TRBV6-5 and TRBJ2-3; the D gene is possibly TRBD2 (6 bases). Germline V lookup: CDR1 MNHEY, CDR2 SVGAGI. The germline V and J ends were trimmed by 2 bases and 7 bases, with 10 bases remaining between them. The CDR3 extends over 13 amino acids. The DNA for the CDR3 is TGTGCCAGCAGTTACGGGAGGCATCATACGCAGTATTTT. Its translation is CASSYGRHHTQYF.

This clonotype appeared a few times. The chain links TRBV7-3 to TRBJ2-3, with 8 nucleotides matching TRBD1. The CDR3 runs 16 residues. V lost 0 bases and J lost 1; bases outside the gene matches: 3. The germline gives CDR1 SGHTA, CDR2 FQGTGA. The CDR3 loop reads CASSLTTGAGTDTQYF. The CDR3 region has the DNA TGTGCCAGCAGCTTAACGACAGGGGCTGGCACAGATACGCAGTATTTT.

This clonotype was observed at least ten times. This chain joins TRBV7-2 and TRBJ2-7, with unresolved D. This CDR3 region has 12 residues. Between the trimmed V and J ends, which lost 8 bases and 6 bases, there was a span of 14 bases. Germline CDR1 and CDR2: SGHTA and FQGNSA. The CDR3 reads CASVEFFGEQYF. The CDR3 region has the DNA TGTGCCAGCGTCGAGTTTTTCGGCGAGCAGTACTTC.

The chain joins TRBV2 to TRBJ2-7; TRBD2 matches 13 bases. V lost 6 bases and J lost 7; bases outside the gene matches: 9. CDR3 length equals 15 residues. Germline CDR1 and CDR2: SNHLY and FYNNEI. CDR3 DNA: TGTGCCAGCAGCCTACTAGCGGGAGGGGACAGTGAGCAGTACTTC. Its protein is CASSLLAGGDSEQYF. The whole variable domain, remainder taken from reference TRBV2 and TRBJ2-7, is EPEVTQTPSHQVTQMGQEVILRCVPISNHLYFYWYRQILGQKVEFLVSFYNNEISEKSEIFDDQFSVERPDGSNFTLKIRSTKLEDSAMYFCASSLLAGGDSEQYFGPGTRLTVT.

V usage is TRBV14 and J usage is TRBJ2-5; the D is unclear. CDR3 size: 12 residues. Germline lookup yields CDR1 SGHDN and CDR2 FVKESK. V was cut by 3 bases and J by 9 bases, with 11 bases left in between. The CDR3: CASSQNGQPQYF. Written as DNA, the CDR3 is TGTGCCAGCAGCCAGAACGGTCAGCCCCAGTACTTC.

The V gene is TRBV19, the J gene TRBJ2-6; weak D call: TRBD1 (6 bases). V gave up 6 bases and J gave up 0 bases, with 12 bases separating them. Germline V CDR1 and CDR2: LNHDA, SQIVND (reference sequence). The CDR3 runs to 16 residues. The CDR3 nucleotides are TGTGCCAGTAGCCCAGGGGAGTACTCTGGGGCCAACGTCCTGACTTTC. Protein sequence: CASSPGEYSGANVLTF.

A note on this clonotype: Sequence at one end of the junction differs from germline and may be a read error. The chain carries TRBV5-1 and TRBJ2-6; D gene ambiguous. Germline V gives CDR1 SGHRS, CDR2 YFSETQ. The CDR3 spans 17 residues. The CDR3 nucleotides read TGCGCCAGCAGCTTGGTGCAGGTATTCTCTGGGACCAACGTCCTGACTTTC. It is translated as CASSLVQVFSGTNVLTF.

Note on this clonotype: The junction departs from the called germline gene at one end, perhaps through a read error. This chain uses TRBV7-7 with TRBJ1-1; TRBD1 agrees at 7 bases. Germline V lookup: CDR1 SSHAT, CDR2 FNYEAQ (reference sequence). This CDR3 is 16 amino acids long. CDR3 protein: CASSFSLQGMNTEAFF. In DNA form, the CDR3 reads TGTGCTAGCAGCTTCAGCCTACAGGGGATGAACACTGAAGCTTTCTTT.